These T cell receptor beta chains were read from a single sample in a study of T cells in Graves' hyperthyroidism and ophthalmopathy. From the multiplex PCR reads, TCRdb called clonotypes with MiXCR, one entry per CDR3 protein. Of hundreds of thousands of distinct CDR3 sequences listed, about 17% are singletons. Sequencing was carried out using blood. Receptor source: a woman aged 25 to 39 with Graves' hyperthyroidism. The CDR3 runs from the conserved cysteine through the conserved F or W. Fields, in order: CDR3 protein, CDR3 DNA, J gene, clone size, D gene, V gene. The D gene is left open where the match is weak. Size is omitted from some rows. Given values are once, few, many or a class for expanded clones.

CDR3 protein: CSARASGTGGAIPYEQYF
CDR3 DNA: TGCAGTGCTAGAGCTTCCGGGACAGGGGGCGCGATTCCCTACGAGCAGTACTTC
J gene: TRBJ2-7
clone size: .
D gene: TRBD1
V gene: TRBV20-1

CDR3 protein: CASSQGLGGSLNGYTF
CDR3 DNA: TGTGCCAGCAGCCAAGGATTGGGGGGTAGTTTAAATGGCTACACCTTC
J gene: TRBJ1-2
clone size: few
D gene: .
V gene: TRBV4-2

CDR3 protein: CASSERLVGFGNEQFF
CDR3 DNA: TGTGCCAGCAGTGAAAGGCTAGTGGGTTTTGGGAATGAGCAGTTCTTC
J gene: TRBJ2-1
clone size: .
D gene: .
V gene: TRBV6-1

CDR3 protein: CASSSLSTGRNEQYF
CDR3 DNA: TGTGCCAGCAGTTCCCTCTCGACAGGGAGAAACGAGCAGTACTTC
J gene: TRBJ2-7
clone size: many
D gene: TRBD1
V gene: TRBV28

CDR3 protein: CASSLYLAGVYEQYF
CDR3 DNA: TGTGCCAGCAGTTTATACCTAGCGGGAGTCTACGAGCAGTACTTC
J gene: TRBJ2-7
clone size: many
D gene: TRBD2
V gene: TRBV28

CDR3 protein: CASSASGRRDNEQFF
CDR3 DNA: TGTGCCAGCAGCGCTAGCGGGAGAAGGGACAATGAGCAGTTCTTC
J gene: TRBJ2-1
clone size: many
D gene: TRBD2
V gene: TRBV11-1

CDR3 protein: CASSPVGASGSTSVHEQYF
CDR3 DNA: TGTGCCAGCAGCCCCGTTGGGGCTAGCGGGAGTACATCAGTCCACGAGCAGTACTTC
J gene: TRBJ2-7
clone size: many
D gene: TRBD2
V gene: TRBV7-9

CDR3 protein: CASSLGTPRGNTIYF
CDR3 DNA: TGTGCCAGCAGCCTGGGGACCCCAAGAGGAAACACCATATATTTT
J gene: TRBJ1-3
clone size: .
D gene: .
V gene: TRBV5-6

CDR3 protein: CASSPGLAGVTDTQYF
CDR3 DNA: TGTGCCAGCAGCCCAGGACTAGCGGGAGTGACAGATACGCAGTATTTT
J gene: TRBJ2-3
clone size: many
D gene: TRBD2
V gene: TRBV12-3/TRBV12-4

CDR3 protein: CASRGGNTYNEQFF
CDR3 DNA: TGTGCCAGCAGGGGAGGGAACACCTACAATGAGCAGTTCTTC
J gene: TRBJ2-1
clone size: many
D gene: TRBD2
V gene: TRBV28

CDR3 protein: CASSQVPSGTGELFF
CDR3 DNA: TGTGCCAGCAGCCAAGTTCCTAGCGGGACCGGGGAGCTGTTTTTT
J gene: TRBJ2-2
clone size: .
D gene: TRBD2
V gene: TRBV3-1

CDR3 protein: CASPGPGRQDTQYF
CDR3 DNA: TGTGCCTCGCCGGGACCAGGAAGACAAGATACGCAGTATTTT
J gene: TRBJ2-3
clone size: many
D gene: .
V gene: TRBV30

CDR3 protein: CASSYSWGEAKNIQYF
CDR3 DNA: TGTGCCAGCAGTTACTCTTGGGGTGAGGCCAAAAACATTCAGTACTTC
J gene: TRBJ2-4
clone size: .
D gene: .
V gene: TRBV6-5

CDR3 protein: CSASGRAQETQYF
CDR3 DNA: TGCAGTGCTAGCGGGAGGGCCCAAGAGACCCAGTACTTC
J gene: TRBJ2-5
clone size: .
D gene: TRBD2
V gene: TRBV20-1

CDR3 protein: CAKGHTGQGYEQYF
CDR3 DNA: TGTGCCAAGGGGCACACGGGACAGGGGTACGAGCAGTACTTC
J gene: TRBJ2-7
clone size: .
D gene: TRBD1
V gene: TRBV9

CDR3 protein: CASSSTGSQRQPQHF
CDR3 DNA: TGTGCCAGCAGTTCGACAGGGTCACAGCGACAGCCCCAGCATTTT
J gene: TRBJ1-5
clone size: .
D gene: TRBD1
V gene: TRBV28

CDR3 protein: CASSYGLLSYEQYF
CDR3 DNA: TGTGCCAGCAGTTACGGACTCCTATCCTACGAGCAGTACTTC
J gene: TRBJ2-7
clone size: many
D gene: .
V gene: TRBV6-6

CDR3 protein: CATSGGPHTDTQYF
CDR3 DNA: TGTGCCACCTCCGGGGGGCCCCACACAGATACGCAGTATTTT
J gene: TRBJ2-3
clone size: many
D gene: .
V gene: TRBV12-3/TRBV12-4

CDR3 protein: CASSRGQKNSPLHF
CDR3 DNA: TGTGCCAGCAGCCGCGGACAAAAAAATTCACCCCTCCACTTT
J gene: TRBJ1-6
clone size: few
D gene: .
V gene: TRBV12-3/TRBV12-4

CDR3 protein: CAWSVGGPPYNEQFF
CDR3 DNA: TGTGCCTGGAGTGTCGGCGGGCCTCCCTACAATGAGCAGTTCTTC
J gene: TRBJ2-1
clone size: many
D gene: .
V gene: TRBV30

CDR3 protein: CASSEESAAGGADTQYF
CDR3 DNA: TGTGCCAGCAGTGAAGAATCCGCGGCGGGAGGCGCAGATACGCAGTATTTT
J gene: TRBJ2-3
clone size: few
D gene: TRBD2
V gene: TRBV6-1

CDR3 protein: CSARDSLGYGYTF
CDR3 DNA: TGCAGTGCTAGAGATTCTTTAGGCTATGGCTACACCTTC
J gene: TRBJ1-2
clone size: many
D gene: .
V gene: TRBV20-1

CDR3 protein: CAISESPRTGWSGYTF
CDR3 DNA: TGTGCCATCAGTGAGTCCCCTAGGACAGGATGGAGTGGCTACACCTTC
J gene: TRBJ1-2
clone size: .
D gene: TRBD1
V gene: TRBV28

CDR3 protein: CASSLRPSGTDTQYF
CDR3 DNA: TGCGCCAGCAGCTTGCGGCCTAGCGGGACAGATACGCAGTATTTT
J gene: TRBJ2-3
clone size: many
D gene: TRBD2
V gene: TRBV5-1

CDR3 protein: CASRSNRGYKETQYF
CDR3 DNA: TGTGCCAGCAGATCCAACAGGGGCTACAAAGAGACCCAGTACTTC
J gene: TRBJ2-5
clone size: many
D gene: TRBD1
V gene: TRBV2

CDR3 protein: CASSLAQGRNTIYF
CDR3 DNA: TGCGCCAGCAGCTTGGCACAGGGCCGAAACACCATATATTTT
J gene: TRBJ1-3
clone size: few
D gene: .
V gene: TRBV5-1

CDR3 protein: CASERSTGYTF
CDR3 DNA: TGTGCCAGCGAAAGAAGTACCGGCTACACCTTC
J gene: TRBJ1-2
clone size: many
D gene: .
V gene: TRBV28

CDR3 protein: CASRPFTDTQYF
CDR3 DNA: TGTGCCAGCAGACCCTTCACAGATACGCAGTATTTT
J gene: TRBJ2-3
clone size: .
D gene: .
V gene: TRBV7-6

CDR3 protein: CASSPGQGYEKLFF
CDR3 DNA: TGTGCCAGCAGTCCTGGACAGGGGTATGAAAAACTGTTTTTT
J gene: TRBJ1-4
clone size: many
D gene: TRBD1
V gene: TRBV6-1

CDR3 protein: CASSLVLLAGGPTDTQYF
CDR3 DNA: TGTGCCAGCAGCTTAGTTTTGCTAGCGGGAGGGCCCACAGATACGCAGTATTTT
J gene: TRBJ2-3
clone size: .
D gene: TRBD2
V gene: TRBV7-2

CDR3 protein: CASSYKVEGPQHF
CDR3 DNA: TGTGCCAGCAGTTACAAGGTGGAGGGGCCCCAGCATTTT
J gene: TRBJ1-5
clone size: .
D gene: .
V gene: TRBV6-6

CDR3 protein: CASTGLQEKGSEQYF
CDR3 DNA: TGTGCCAGCACCGGGCTACAGGAAAAGGGAAGCGAGCAGTACTTC
J gene: TRBJ2-7
clone size: .
D gene: .
V gene: TRBV6-1

CDR3 protein: CASTPTGEQFF
CDR3 DNA: TGTGCCAGCACCCCCACTGGAGAGCAGTTCTTC
J gene: TRBJ2-1
clone size: many
D gene: .
V gene: TRBV6-2/TRBV6-3

CDR3 protein: CACRDNTYEQYF
CDR3 DNA: TGTGCCTGCCGGGACAACACCTACGAGCAGTACTTC
J gene: TRBJ2-7
clone size: .
D gene: .
V gene: TRBV30

CDR3 protein: CASTRRGGQSPLHF
CDR3 DNA: TGTGCCAGCACCCGGCGGGGGGGCCAATCACCCCTCCACTTT
J gene: TRBJ1-6
clone size: many
D gene: .
V gene: TRBV28

CDR3 protein: CASSARSYEQYF
CDR3 DNA: TGTGCCAGCAGTGCCCGCTCCTACGAGCAGTACTTC
J gene: TRBJ2-7
clone size: many
D gene: .
V gene: TRBV12-3/TRBV12-4

CDR3 protein: CASSSTPGQGAYGNTIYF
CDR3 DNA: TGTGCCAGCAGCTCAACACCGGGACAGGGGGCTTATGGAAACACCATATATTTT
J gene: TRBJ1-3
clone size: .
D gene: TRBD1
V gene: TRBV11-2

CDR3 protein: CASSLAGTGGPNEQYF
CDR3 DNA: TGCGCCAGCAGCTTGGCCGGGACAGGGGGACCAAACGAGCAGTACTTC
J gene: TRBJ2-7
clone size: .
D gene: TRBD1
V gene: TRBV5-1

CDR3 protein: CASRPIMNTEAFF
CDR3 DNA: TGTGCCAGCAGGCCTATTATGAACACTGAAGCTTTCTTT
J gene: TRBJ1-1
clone size: many
D gene: .
V gene: TRBV27

CDR3 protein: CASSLGTGLNQPQHF
CDR3 DNA: TGTGCCAGCAGCTTAGGGACAGGACTCAATCAGCCCCAGCATTTT
J gene: TRBJ1-5
clone size: many
D gene: .
V gene: TRBV13

CDR3 protein: CASSLLRENYNEQFF
CDR3 DNA: TGCGCCAGCAGCTTGTTGCGGGAGAACTACAATGAGCAGTTCTTC
J gene: TRBJ2-1
clone size: many
D gene: TRBD2
V gene: TRBV5-1

CDR3 protein: CAWTEGPNYGYTF
CDR3 DNA: TGTGCCTGGACTGAGGGACCTAACTATGGCTACACCTTC
J gene: TRBJ1-2
clone size: many
D gene: .
V gene: TRBV30

CDR3 protein: CASSFGADYNQPQHF
CDR3 DNA: TGTGCCAGCAGTTTTGGGGCAGACTACAATCAGCCCCAGCATTTT
J gene: TRBJ1-5
clone size: many
D gene: .
V gene: TRBV28

CDR3 protein: CASSNSQGVNTEAFF
CDR3 DNA: TGTGCCAGCAGTAATTCGCAGGGGGTGAACACTGAAGCTTTCTTT
J gene: TRBJ1-1
clone size: many
D gene: TRBD1
V gene: TRBV28

CDR3 protein: CASSPGGERNSPLHF
CDR3 DNA: TGTGCCAGCAGTCCAGGGGGCGAGCGGAATTCACCCCTCCACTTT
J gene: TRBJ1-6
clone size: many
D gene: TRBD1
V gene: TRBV28

CDR3 protein: CASSPNPSYNEQFF
CDR3 DNA: TGTGCCAGCAGTCCAAACCCCTCCTACAATGAGCAGTTCTTC
J gene: TRBJ2-1
clone size: few
D gene: .
V gene: TRBV27

CDR3 protein: CSVEDPSGSGDTQYF
CDR3 DNA: TGCAGCGTTGAAGACCCTAGCGGGAGTGGGGATACGCAGTATTTT
J gene: TRBJ2-3
clone size: many
D gene: TRBD2
V gene: TRBV29-1

CDR3 protein: CASSESTSNQPQHF
CDR3 DNA: TGTGCCAGCAGTGAATCAACGAGCAATCAGCCCCAGCATTTT
J gene: TRBJ1-5
clone size: many
D gene: .
V gene: TRBV2

CDR3 protein: CSARGWLAENKGDTGELFF
CDR3 DNA: TGCAGTGCTAGAGGTTGGCTAGCGGAAAATAAAGGGGACACCGGGGAGCTGTTTTTT
J gene: TRBJ2-2
clone size: .
D gene: TRBD2
V gene: TRBV20-1

CDR3 protein: CASSPYGLAGGTNTGELFF
CDR3 DNA: TGTGCCAGCAGCCCTTATGGACTAGCGGGAGGCACGAACACCGGGGAGCTGTTTTTT
J gene: TRBJ2-2
clone size: once
D gene: TRBD2
V gene: TRBV28

CDR3 protein: CASSPDGTRTYEQYF
CDR3 DNA: TGTGCCAGCAGCCCCGACGGGACTCGAACCTACGAGCAGTACTTC
J gene: TRBJ2-7
clone size: many
D gene: .
V gene: TRBV7-2

CDR3 protein: CASTPGQGVTYSNQPQHF
CDR3 DNA: TGTGCCAGCACTCCGGGACAGGGGGTTACCTATAGCAATCAGCCCCAGCATTTT
J gene: TRBJ1-5
clone size: many
D gene: TRBD1
V gene: TRBV2

CDR3 protein: CSARGGRIPSYEQYF
CDR3 DNA: TGCAGTGCTAGAGGGGGTCGGATTCCATCCTACGAGCAGTACTTC
J gene: TRBJ2-7
clone size: .
D gene: .
V gene: TRBV20-1

CDR3 protein: CASSHRDYSNEQFF
CDR3 DNA: TGTGCCAGCAGCCACCGGGACTATTCCAATGAGCAGTTCTTC
J gene: TRBJ2-1
clone size: many
D gene: TRBD2
V gene: TRBV7-2

CDR3 protein: CASSLIGQGYGEQFF
CDR3 DNA: TGTGCCAGCAGTTTGATTGGTCAGGGATATGGCGAGCAGTTCTTC
J gene: TRBJ2-1
clone size: many
D gene: .
V gene: TRBV28